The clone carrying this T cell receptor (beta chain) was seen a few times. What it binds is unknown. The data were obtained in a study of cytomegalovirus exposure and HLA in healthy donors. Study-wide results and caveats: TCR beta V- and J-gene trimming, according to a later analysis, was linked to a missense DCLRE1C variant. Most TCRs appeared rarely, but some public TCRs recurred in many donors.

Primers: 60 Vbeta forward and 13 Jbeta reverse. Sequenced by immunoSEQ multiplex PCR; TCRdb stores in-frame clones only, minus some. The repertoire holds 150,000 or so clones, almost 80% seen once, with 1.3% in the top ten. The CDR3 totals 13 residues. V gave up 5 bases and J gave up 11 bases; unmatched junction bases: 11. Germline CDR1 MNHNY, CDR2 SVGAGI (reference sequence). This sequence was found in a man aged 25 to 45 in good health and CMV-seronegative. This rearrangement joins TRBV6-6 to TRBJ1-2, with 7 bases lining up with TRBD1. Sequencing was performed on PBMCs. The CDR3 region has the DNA TGTGCCAGCAGTCCCCCGGACAGGTCTGGTTACACCTTC. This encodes CASSPPDRSGYTF.